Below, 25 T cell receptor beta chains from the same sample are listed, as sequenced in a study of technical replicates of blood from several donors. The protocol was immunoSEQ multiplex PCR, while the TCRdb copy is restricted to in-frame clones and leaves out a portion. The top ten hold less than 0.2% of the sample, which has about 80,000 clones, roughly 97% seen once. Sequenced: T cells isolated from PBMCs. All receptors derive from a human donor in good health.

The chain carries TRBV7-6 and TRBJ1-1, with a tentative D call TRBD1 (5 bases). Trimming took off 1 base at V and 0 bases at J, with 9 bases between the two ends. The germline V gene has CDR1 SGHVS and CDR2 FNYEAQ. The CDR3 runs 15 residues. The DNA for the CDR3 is TGTGCCAGCAGCTTAGAACGGGGGGTGAACACTGAAGCTTTCTTT. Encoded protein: CASSLERGVNTEAFF.

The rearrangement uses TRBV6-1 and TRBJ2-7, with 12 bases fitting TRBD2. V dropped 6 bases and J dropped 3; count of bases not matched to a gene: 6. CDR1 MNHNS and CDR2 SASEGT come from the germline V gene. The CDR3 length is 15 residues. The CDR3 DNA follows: TGTGCCAGCAGCCAGACTAGCGGGAGTGTCTACGAGCAGTACTTC. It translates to CASSQTSGSVYEQYF.

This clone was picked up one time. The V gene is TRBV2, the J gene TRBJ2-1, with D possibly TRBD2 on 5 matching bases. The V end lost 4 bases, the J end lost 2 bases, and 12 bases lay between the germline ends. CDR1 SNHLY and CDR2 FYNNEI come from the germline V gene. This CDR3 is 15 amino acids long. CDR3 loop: CASSVLRLPYNEQFF. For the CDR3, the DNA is TGTGCCAGCAGTGTGTTGAGACTACCCTACAATGAGCAGTTCTTC.

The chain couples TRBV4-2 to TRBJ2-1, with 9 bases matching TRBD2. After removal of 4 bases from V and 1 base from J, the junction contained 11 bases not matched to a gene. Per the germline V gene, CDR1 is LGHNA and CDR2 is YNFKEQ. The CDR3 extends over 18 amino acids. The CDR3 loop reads CASSLPERSGGSYNEQFF. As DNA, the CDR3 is TGTGCCAGCAGCCTCCCCGAGAGGAGCGGGGGGTCCTACAATGAGCAGTTCTTC.

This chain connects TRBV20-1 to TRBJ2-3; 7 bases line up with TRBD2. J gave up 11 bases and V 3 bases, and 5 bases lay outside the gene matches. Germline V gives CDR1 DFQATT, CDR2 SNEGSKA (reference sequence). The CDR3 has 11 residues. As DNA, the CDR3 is TGCAGTGCTAGGGCGGGAGCCATGCAGTATTTT. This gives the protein CSARAGAMQYF.

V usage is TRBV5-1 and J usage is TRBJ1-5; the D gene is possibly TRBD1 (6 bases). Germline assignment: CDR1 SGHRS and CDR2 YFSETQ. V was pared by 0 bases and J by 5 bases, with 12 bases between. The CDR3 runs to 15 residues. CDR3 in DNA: TGCGCCAGCAGCTTGGACGGACAGAGACATCAGCCCCAGCATTTT. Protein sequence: CASSLDGQRHQPQHF.

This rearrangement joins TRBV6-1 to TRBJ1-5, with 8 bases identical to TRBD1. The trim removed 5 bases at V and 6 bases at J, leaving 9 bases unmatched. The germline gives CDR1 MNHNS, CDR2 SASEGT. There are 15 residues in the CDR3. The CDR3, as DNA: TGTGCCAGCAGTTCAGGACAGGGACCATCTCAGCCCCAGCATTTT. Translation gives CASSSGQGPSQPQHF.

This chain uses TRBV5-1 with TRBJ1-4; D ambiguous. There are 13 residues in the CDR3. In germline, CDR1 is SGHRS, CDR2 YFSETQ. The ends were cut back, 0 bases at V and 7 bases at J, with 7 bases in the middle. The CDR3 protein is CASSLETSEKLFF. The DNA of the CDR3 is TGCGCCAGCAGCTTGGAAACCAGTGAAAAACTGTTTTTT.

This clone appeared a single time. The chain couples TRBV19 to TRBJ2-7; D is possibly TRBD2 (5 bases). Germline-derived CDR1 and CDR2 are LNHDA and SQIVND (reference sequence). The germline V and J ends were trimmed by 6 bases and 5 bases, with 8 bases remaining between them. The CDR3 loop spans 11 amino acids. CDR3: CASSRGDEQYF. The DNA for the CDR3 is TGTGCCAGTAGCCGGGGAGACGAGCAGTACTTC.

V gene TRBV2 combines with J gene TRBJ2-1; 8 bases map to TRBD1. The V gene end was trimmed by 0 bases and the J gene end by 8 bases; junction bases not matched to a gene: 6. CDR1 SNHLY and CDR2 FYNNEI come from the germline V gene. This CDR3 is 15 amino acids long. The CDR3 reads CASSEAAGGIDEQFF. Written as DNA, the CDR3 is TGTGCCAGCAGTGAAGCTGCAGGGGGCATCGATGAGCAGTTCTTC.

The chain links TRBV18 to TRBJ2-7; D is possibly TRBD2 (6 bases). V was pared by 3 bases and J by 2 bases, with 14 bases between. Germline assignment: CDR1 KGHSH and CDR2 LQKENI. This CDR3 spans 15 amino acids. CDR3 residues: CASSPGSGRTYEQYF. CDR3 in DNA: TGTGCCAGCTCACCGGGAAGCGGGCGCACCTACGAGCAGTACTTC.

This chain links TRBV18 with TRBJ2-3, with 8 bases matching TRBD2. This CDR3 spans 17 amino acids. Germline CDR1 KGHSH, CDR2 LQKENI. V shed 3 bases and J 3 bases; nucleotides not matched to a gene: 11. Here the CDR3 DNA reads TGTGCCAGCTCACCGTCCGGGAGGGCCATGGGGACAGATACGCAGTATTTT. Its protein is CASSPSGRAMGTDTQYF.

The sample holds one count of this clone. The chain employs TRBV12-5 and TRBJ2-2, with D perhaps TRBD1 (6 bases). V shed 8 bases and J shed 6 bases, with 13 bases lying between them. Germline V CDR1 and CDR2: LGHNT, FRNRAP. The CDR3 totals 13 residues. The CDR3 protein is CASSHPGAGELFF. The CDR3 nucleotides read TGTGCTAGTTCCCATCCAGGGGCCGGGGAGCTGTTTTTT.

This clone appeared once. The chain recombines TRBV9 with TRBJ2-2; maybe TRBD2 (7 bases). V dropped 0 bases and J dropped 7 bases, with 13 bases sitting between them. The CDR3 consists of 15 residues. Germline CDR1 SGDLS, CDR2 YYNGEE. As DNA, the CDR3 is TGTGCCAGCAGCGTAGGAGGGGGGGCTTTCGGGGAGCTGTTTTTT. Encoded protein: CASSVGGGAFGELFF. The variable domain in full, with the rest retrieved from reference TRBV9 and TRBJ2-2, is DSGVTQTPKHLITATGQRVTLRCSPRSGDLSVYWYQQSLDQGLQFLIQYYNGEERAKGNILERFSAQQFPDLHSELNLSSLELGDSALYFCASSVGGGAFGELFFGEGSRLTVL.

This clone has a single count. The CDR3 protein is CASSLAGQGANQPQHF. The CDR3 DNA is TGTGCCAGCAGCTTAGCTGGGCAGGGGGCTAATCAGCCCCAGCATTTT. The rearrangement uses TRBV7-2 and TRBJ1-5; 8 positions match TRBD1. Losses at the gene ends were 0 bases for V and 4 bases for J; bases not matched to a gene: 5. There are 16 residues in the CDR3. Germline V gives CDR1 SGHTA, CDR2 FQGNSA. Together with reference TRBV7-2 and TRBJ1-5, the CDR3 gives the full variable domain: GAGVSQSPSNKVTEKGKDVELRCDPISGHTALYWYRQSLGQGLEFLIYFQGNSAPDKSGLPSDRFSAERTGGSVSTLTIQRTQQEDSAVYLCASSLAGQGANQPQHFGDGTRLSIL.

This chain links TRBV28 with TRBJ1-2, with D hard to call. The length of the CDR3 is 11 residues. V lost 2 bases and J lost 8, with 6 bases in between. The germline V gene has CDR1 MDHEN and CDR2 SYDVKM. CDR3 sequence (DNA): TGTGCCAGCAGTTTACAGAACGGCTACACCTTC. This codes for CASSLQNGYTF.

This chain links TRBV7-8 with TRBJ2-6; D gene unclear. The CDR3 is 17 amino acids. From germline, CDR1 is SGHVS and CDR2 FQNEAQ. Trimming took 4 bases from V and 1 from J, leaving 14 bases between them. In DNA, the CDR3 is TGTGCCAGCAGCTCCTCAACGGCCGGGTCTGGGGCCAACGTCCTGACTTTC. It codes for CASSSSTAGSGANVLTF.

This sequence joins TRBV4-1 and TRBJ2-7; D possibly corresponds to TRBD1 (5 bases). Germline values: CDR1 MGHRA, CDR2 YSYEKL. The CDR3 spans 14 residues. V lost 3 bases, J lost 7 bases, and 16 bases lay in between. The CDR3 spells CASSQVTVGSEQYF. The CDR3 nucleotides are TGCGCCAGCAGCCAGGTGACAGTGGGGTCGGAGCAGTACTTC.

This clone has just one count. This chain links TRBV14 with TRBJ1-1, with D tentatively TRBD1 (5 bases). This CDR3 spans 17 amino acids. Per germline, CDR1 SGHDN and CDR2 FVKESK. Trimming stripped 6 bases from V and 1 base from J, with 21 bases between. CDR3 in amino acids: CASSKIHSRRGNTEAFF. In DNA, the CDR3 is TGTGCCAGCAGTAAAATTCACAGTCGGAGGGGGAACACTGAAGCTTTCTTT.

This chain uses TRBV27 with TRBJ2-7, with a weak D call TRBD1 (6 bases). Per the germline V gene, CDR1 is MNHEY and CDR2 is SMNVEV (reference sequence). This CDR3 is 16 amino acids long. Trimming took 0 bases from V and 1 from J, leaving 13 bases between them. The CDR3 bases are TGTGCCAGCAGTTTATCAGGGGGAGAGGGATCCTACGAGCAGTACTTC. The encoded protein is CASSLSGGEGSYEQYF.

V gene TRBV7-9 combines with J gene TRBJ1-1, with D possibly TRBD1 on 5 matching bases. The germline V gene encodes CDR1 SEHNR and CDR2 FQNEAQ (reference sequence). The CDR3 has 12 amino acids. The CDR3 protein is CAVWGENTEAFF. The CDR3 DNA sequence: TGTGCTGTTTGGGGGGAGAACACTGAAGCTTTCTTT.

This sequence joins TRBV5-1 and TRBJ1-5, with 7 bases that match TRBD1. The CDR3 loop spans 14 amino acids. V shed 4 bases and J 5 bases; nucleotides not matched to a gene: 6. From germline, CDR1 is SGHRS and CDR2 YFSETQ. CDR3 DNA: TGCGCCAGCAGCCCTGACAGGGTAGATCAGCCCCAGCATTTT. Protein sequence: CASSPDRVDQPQHF.

In DNA, the CDR3 is TGTGCCAGTAGTATAGCCCCCGGACTACCGGGCTACACCTTC. Translating gives CASSIAPGLPGYTF. The chain has TRBV19 and TRBJ1-2, with unresolved D. The germline gives CDR1 LNHDA, CDR2 SQIVND (reference sequence). This CDR3 spans 14 amino acids. Trimming pared 1 base from V and 8 bases from J, leaving 14 bases between. Variable domain in full (rest from reference TRBV19 and TRBJ1-2): DGGITQSPKYLFRKEGQNVTLSCEQNLNHDAMYWYRQDPGQGLRLIYYSQIVNDFQKGDIAEGYSVSREKKESFPLTVTSAQKNPTAFYLCASSIAPGLPGYTFGSGTRLTVV.

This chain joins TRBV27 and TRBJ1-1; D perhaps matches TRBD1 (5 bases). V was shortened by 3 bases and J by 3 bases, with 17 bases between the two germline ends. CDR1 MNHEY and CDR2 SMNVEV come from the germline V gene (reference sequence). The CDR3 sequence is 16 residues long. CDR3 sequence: CASSFFLGGRDTEAFF. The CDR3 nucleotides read TGTGCCAGCAGTTTTTTTCTCGGGGGAAGGGACACTGAAGCTTTCTTT.

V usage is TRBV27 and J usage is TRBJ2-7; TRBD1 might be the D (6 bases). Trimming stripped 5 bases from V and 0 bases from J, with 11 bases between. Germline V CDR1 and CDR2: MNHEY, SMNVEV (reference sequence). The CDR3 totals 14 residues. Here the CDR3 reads CASSPQGSSYEQYF. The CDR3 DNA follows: TGTGCCAGCAGTCCTCAGGGGAGCTCCTACGAGCAGTACTTC.